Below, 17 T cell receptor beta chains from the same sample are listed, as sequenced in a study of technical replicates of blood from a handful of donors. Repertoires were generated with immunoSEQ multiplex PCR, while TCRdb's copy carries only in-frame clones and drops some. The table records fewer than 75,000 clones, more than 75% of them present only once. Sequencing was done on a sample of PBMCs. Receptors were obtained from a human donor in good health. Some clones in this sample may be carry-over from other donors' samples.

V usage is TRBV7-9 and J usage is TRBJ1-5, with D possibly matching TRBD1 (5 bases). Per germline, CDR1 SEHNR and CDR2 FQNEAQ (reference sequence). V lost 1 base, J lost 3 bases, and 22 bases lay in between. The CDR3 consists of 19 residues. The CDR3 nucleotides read TGTGCCAGCAGCTTAGATTCGGGGACTTTCGGGTTTATCAATCAGCCCCAGCATTTT. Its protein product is CASSLDSGTFGFINQPQHF.

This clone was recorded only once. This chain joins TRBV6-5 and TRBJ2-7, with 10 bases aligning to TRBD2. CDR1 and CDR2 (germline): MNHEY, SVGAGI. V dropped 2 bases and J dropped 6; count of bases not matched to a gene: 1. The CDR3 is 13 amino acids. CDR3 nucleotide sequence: TGTGCCAGCAGTTACCTAGCGGGAGCCGAGCAGTACTTC. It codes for CASSYLAGAEQYF.

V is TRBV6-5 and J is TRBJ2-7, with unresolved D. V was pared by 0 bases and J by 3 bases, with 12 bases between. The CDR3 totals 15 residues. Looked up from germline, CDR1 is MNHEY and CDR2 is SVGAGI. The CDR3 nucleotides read TGTGCCAGCAGTTACTCGATTGGGCAGAGCTACGAGCAGTACTTC. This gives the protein CASSYSIGQSYEQYF.

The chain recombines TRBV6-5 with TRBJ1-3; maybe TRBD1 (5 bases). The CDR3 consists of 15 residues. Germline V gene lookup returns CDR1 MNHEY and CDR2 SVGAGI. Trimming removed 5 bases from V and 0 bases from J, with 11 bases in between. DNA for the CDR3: TGTGCCAGCAGTAGAGACAGTAGCTCTGGAAACACCATATATTTT. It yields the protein CASSRDSSSGNTIYF.

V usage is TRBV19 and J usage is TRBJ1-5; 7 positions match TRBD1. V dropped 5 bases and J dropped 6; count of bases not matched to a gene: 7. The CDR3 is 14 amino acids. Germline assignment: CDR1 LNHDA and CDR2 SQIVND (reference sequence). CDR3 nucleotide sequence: TGTGCCAGTAGTGACAGGGACATCTCTCAGCCCCAGCATTTT. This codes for CASSDRDISQPQHF.

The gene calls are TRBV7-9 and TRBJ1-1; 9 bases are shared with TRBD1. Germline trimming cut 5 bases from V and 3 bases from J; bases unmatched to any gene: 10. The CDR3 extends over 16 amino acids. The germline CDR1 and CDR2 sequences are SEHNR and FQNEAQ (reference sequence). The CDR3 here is CASSPRTGDRDTEAFF. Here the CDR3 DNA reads TGTGCCAGCAGCCCTAGAACCGGGGACAGGGACACTGAAGCTTTCTTT.

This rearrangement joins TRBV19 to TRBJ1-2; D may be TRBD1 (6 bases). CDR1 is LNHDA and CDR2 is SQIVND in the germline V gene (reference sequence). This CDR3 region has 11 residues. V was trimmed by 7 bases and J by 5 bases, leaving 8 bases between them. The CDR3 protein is CASNTGYGYTF. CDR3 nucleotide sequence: TGTGCCAGTAACACAGGGTATGGCTACACCTTC.

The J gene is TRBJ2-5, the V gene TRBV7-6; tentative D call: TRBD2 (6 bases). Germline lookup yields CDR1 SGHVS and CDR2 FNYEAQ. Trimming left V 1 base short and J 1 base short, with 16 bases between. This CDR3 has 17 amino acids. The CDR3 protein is CASSLVRLAAIQETQYF. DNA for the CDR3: TGTGCCAGCAGCTTAGTTAGGTTAGCGGCAATCCAAGAGACCCAGTACTTC.

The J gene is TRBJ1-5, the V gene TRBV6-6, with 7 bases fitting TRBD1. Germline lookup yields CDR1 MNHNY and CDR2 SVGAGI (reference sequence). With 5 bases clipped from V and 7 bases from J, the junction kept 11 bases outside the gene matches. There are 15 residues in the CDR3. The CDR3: CASSDRQGAGQPQHF. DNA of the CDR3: TGTGCCAGCAGTGACAGACAGGGCGCGGGGCAGCCCCAGCATTTT.

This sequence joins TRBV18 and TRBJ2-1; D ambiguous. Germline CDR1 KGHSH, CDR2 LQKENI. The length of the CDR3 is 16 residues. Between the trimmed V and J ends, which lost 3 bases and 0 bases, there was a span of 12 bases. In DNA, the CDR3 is TGTGCCAGCTCACCTACAGACATTGGCTCCTACAATGAGCAGTTCTTC. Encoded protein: CASSPTDIGSYNEQFF.

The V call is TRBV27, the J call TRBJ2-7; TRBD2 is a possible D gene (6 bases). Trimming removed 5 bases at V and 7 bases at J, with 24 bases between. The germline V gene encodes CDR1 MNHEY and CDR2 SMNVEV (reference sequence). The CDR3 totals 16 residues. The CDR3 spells CASSVTVRGSHAEQYF. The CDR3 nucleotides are TGTGCCAGCAGTGTGACTGTCCGGGGGAGCCACGCGGAGCAGTACTTC.

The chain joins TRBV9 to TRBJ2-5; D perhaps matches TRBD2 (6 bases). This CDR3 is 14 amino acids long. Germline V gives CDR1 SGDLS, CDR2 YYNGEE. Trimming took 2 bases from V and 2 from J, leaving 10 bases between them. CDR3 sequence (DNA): TGTGCCAGCAGCGTGGGTAGCGGACAAGAGACCCAGTACTTC. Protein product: CASSVGSGQETQYF.

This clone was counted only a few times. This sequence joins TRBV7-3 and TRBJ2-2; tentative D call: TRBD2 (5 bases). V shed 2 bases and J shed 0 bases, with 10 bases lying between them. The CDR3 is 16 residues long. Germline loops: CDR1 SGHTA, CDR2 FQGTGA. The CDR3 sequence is CASSLLGVANTGELFF. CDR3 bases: TGTGCCAGCAGCTTACTCGGGGTCGCGAACACCGGGGAGCTGTTTTTT.

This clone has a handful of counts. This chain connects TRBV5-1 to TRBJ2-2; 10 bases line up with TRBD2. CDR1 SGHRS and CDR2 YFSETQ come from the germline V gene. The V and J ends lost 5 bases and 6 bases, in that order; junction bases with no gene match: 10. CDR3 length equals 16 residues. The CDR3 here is CASRDPASGSSGELFF. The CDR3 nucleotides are TGCGCCAGCAGGGACCCGGCTAGCGGGAGTTCCGGGGAGCTGTTTTTT.

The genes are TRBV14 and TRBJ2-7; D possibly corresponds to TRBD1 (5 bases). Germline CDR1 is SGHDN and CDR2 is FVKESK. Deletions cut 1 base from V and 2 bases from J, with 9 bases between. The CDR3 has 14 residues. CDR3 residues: CASSQVDSPYEQYF. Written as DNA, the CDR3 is TGTGCCAGCAGCCAAGTAGACAGCCCCTACGAGCAGTACTTC.

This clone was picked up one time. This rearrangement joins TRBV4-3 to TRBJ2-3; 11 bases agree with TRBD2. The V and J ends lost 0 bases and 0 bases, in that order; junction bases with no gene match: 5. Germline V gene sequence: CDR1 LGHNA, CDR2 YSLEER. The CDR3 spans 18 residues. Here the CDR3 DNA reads TGCGCCAGCAGCCAAGATCGACGGACTAGCGGGAGCACAGATACGCAGTATTTT. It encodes CASSQDRRTSGSTDTQYF.

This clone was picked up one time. Here the CDR3 DNA reads TGTGCCAGCAGTGCACAGGACAGGGGTTTGGCCGGGGAGCTGTTTTTT. This encodes CASSAQDRGLAGELFF. The chain has TRBV27 and TRBJ2-2, with 9 bases that match TRBD1. CDR1 is MNHEY and CDR2 is SMNVEV in the germline V gene (reference sequence). This CDR3 contains 16 residues. J gave up 6 bases and V 5 bases, and 10 bases lay outside the gene matches.